This T cell receptor beta chain came from a study of blood T cell repertoires in COVID-19. Overall study context: In each case, the material was cDNA or gDNA derived from T cells, B-cell-depleted T cells, or PBMCs.

During active infection, Seattle patients enrolled and were then monitored through disease. In the authors' workflow: For nucleated cells, counts were estimated from reference gene primer amplification. The protocol was immunoSEQ multiplex PCR, while the TCRdb copy is restricted to in-frame clones and leaves out a portion. D and trimming come from the DNA, and the V and J calls and clone size come from that table. The sample holds 150,000 to 180,000 clones, around 85% seen once. Germline V lookup: CDR1 MNHNY, CDR2 SVGAGI (reference sequence). V shed 4 bases and J shed 4 bases, with 7 bases lying between them. CDR3 length: 12 amino acids.

The chain uses TRBV6-6 and TRBJ1-1, with unresolved D. The receptor was derived from a man in his 60s with COVID-19, enrolled during active disease. The sequenced sample consisted of peripheral blood. In nucleotides, the CDR3 is TGTGCCAGCAGTTTACGGGGCACTGAAGCTTTCTTT. It codes for CASSLRGTEAFF.